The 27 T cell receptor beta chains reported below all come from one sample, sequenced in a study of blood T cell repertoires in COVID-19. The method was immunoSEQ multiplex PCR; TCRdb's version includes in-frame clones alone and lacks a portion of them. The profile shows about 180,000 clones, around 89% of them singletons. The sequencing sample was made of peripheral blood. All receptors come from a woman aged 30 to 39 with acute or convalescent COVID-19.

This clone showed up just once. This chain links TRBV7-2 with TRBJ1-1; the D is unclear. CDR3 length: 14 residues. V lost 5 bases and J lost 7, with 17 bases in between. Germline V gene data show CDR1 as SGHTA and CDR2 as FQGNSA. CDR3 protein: CASSPQGGSFEAFF. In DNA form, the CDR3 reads TGTGCCAGCAGCCCCCAAGGCGGGTCCTTTGAAGCTTTCTTT.

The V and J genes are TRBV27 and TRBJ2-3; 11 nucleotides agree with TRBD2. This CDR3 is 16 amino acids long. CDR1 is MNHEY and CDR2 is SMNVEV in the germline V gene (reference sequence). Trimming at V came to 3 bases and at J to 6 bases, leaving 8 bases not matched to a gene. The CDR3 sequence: CASSFRIAGGRDTQYF. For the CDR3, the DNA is TGTGCCAGCAGTTTTCGGATAGCGGGAGGGCGGGATACGCAGTATTTT.

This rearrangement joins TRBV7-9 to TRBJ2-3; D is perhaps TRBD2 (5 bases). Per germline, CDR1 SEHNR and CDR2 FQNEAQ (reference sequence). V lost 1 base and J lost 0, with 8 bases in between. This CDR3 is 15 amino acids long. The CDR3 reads CASSLVRDSTDTQYF. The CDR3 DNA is TGTGCCAGCAGCTTAGTTCGGGATAGCACAGATACGCAGTATTTT.

CDR3: CASRGSGGELFF. The CDR3 DNA reads TGCGCCAGCCGAGGGAGCGGCGGGGAGCTGTTTTTT. The chain has TRBV4-1 and TRBJ2-2; the D gene is possibly TRBD2 (5 bases). From germline, CDR1 is MGHRA and CDR2 YSYEKL. The V end lost 8 bases, the J end lost 7 bases, and 11 bases lay between the germline ends. This CDR3 has 12 residues.

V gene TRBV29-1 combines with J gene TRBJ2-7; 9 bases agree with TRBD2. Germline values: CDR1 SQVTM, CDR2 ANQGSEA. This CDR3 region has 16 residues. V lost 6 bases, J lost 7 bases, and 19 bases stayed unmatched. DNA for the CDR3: TGCAGCGTCAAAACGACCAGACTAGCGGAGACCCTGGAGCAGTACTTC. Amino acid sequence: CSVKTTRLAETLEQYF.

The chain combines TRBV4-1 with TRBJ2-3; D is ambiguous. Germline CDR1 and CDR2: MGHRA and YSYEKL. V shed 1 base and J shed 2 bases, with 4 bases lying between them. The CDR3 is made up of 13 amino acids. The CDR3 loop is CASSQGVTDTQYF. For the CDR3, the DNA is TGCGCCAGCAGCCAAGGCGTCACAGATACGCAGTATTTT.

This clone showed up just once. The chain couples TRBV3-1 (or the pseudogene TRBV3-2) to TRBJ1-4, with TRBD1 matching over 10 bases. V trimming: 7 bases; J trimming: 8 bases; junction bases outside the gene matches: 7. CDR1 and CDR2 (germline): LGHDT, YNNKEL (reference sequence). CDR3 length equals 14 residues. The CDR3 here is CASTRQGAQEKLFF. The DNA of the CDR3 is TGTGCCAGCACTCGACAGGGGGCGCAGGAAAAACTGTTTTTT.

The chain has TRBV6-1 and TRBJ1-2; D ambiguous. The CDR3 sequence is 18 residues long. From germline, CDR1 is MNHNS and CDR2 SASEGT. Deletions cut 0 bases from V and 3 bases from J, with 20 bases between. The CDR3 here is CASSEALTVSEPYYGYTF. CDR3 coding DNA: TGTGCCAGCAGTGAAGCGCTAACAGTGTCAGAACCTTACTATGGCTACACCTTC.

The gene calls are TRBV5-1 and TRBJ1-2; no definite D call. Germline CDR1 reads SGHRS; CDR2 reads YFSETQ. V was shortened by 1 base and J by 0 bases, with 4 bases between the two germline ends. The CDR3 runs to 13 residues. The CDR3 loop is CASSLRANYGYTF. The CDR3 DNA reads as TGCGCCAGCAGCTTGCGGGCTAACTATGGCTACACCTTC.

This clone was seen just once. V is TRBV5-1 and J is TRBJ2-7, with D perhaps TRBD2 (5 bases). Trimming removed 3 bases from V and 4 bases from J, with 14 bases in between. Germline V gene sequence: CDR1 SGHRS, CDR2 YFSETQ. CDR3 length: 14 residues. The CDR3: CASSSNGRTYEQYF. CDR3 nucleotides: TGCGCCAGCAGCTCCAACGGAAGGACTTACGAGCAGTACTTC.

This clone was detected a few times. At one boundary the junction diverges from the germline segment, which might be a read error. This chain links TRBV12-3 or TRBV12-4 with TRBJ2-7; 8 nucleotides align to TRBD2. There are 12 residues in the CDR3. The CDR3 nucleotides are TGTGCCAGCAGTTTTTCGGGAGGGCGCGAGACCTTC. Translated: CASSFSGGRETF.

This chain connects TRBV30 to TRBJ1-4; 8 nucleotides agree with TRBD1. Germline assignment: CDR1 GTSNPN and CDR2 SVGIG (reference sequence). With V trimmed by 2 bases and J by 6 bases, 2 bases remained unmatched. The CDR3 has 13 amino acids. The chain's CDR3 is CAWSRQGHEKLFF. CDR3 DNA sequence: TGTGCCTGGAGTAGACAGGGGCATGAAAAACTGTTTTTT. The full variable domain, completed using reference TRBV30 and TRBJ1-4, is SQTIHQWPATLVQPVGSPLSLECTVEGTSNPNLYWYRQAAGRGLQLLFYSVGIGQISSEVPQNLSASRPQDRQFILSSKKLLLSDSGFYLCAWSRQGHEKLFFGSGTQLSVL.

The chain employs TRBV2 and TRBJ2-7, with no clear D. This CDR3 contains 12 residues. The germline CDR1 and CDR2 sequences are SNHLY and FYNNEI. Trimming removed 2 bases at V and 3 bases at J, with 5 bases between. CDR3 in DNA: TGTGCCAGCAGTGAATCGGGCTACGAGCAGTACTTC. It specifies CASSESGYEQYF.

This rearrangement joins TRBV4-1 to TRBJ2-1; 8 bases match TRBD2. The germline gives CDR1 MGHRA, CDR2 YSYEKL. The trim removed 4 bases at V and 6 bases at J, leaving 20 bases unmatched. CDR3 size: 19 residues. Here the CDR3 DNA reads TGCGCCAGCAGCCCATACCCCCCACGTAGCGGGGATTCTATCAATGAGCAGTTCTTC. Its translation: CASSPYPPRSGDSINEQFF.

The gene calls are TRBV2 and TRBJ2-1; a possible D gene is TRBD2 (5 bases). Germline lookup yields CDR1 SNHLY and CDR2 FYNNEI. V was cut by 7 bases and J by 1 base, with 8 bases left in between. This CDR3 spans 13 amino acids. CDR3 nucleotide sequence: TGTGCCAGCATGGCGGGTTCCTACAATGAGCAGTTCTTC. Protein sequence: CASMAGSYNEQFF. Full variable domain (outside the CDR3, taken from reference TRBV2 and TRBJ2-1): EPEVTQTPSHQVTQMGQEVILRCVPISNHLYFYWYRQILGQKVEFLVSFYNNEISEKSEIFDDQFSVERPDGSNFTLKIRSTKLEDSAMYFCASMAGSYNEQFFGPGTRLTVL.

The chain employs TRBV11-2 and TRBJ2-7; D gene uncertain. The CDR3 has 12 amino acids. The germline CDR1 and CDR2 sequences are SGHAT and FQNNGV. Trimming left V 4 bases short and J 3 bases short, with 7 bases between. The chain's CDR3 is CASSSDIYEQYF. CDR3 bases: TGTGCCAGCAGCTCCGACATCTACGAGCAGTACTTC.

The CDR3 nucleotides are TGTGCCAGCCCACCTACCCAGCGGTTCCTTCCGAACACCGGGGAGCTGTTTTTT. Residues: CASPPTQRFLPNTGELFF. The chain joins TRBV28 to TRBJ2-2, with D possibly being TRBD2 (5 bases). From germline, CDR1 is MDHEN and CDR2 SYDVKM. V was trimmed by 8 bases and J by 0 bases, leaving 22 bases between them. The CDR3 consists of 18 residues. Filled out from reference TRBV28 and TRBJ2-2, the complete variable domain reads DVKVTQSSRYLVKRTGEKVFLECVQDMDHENMFWYRQDPGLGLRLIYFSYDVKMKEKGDIPEGYSVSREKKERFSLILESASTNQTSMYLCASPPTQRFLPNTGELFFGEGSRLTVL.

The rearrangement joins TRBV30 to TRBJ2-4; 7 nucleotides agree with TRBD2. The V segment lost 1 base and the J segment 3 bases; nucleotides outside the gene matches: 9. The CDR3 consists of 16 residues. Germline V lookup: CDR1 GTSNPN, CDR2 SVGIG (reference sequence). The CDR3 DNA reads TGTGCCTGGAGTGAGGTTCTCGGGGGGTACAAAAACATTCAGTACTTC. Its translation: CAWSEVLGGYKNIQYF.

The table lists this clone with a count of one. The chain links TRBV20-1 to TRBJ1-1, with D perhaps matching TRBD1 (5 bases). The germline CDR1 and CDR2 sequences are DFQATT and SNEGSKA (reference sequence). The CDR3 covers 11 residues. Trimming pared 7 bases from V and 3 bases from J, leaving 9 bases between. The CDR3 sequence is CSVNRYTEAFF. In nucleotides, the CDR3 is TGCAGTGTTAACAGGTACACTGAAGCTTTCTTT.

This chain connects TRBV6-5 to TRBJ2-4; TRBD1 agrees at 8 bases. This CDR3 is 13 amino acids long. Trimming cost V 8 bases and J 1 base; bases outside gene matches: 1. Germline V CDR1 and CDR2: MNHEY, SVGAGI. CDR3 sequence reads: CASQGAAKNIQYF. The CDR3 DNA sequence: TGTGCCAGCCAGGGGGCGGCCAAAAACATTCAGTACTTC.

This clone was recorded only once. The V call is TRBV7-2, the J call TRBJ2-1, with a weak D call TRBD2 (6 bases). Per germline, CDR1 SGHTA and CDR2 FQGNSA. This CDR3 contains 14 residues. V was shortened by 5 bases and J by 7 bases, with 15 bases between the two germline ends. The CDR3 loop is CASSNPGSWNEQFF. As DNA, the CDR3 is TGTGCCAGCAGCAATCCCGGGAGCTGGAATGAGCAGTTCTTC. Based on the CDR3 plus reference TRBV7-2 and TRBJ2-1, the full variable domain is GAGVSQSPSNKVTEKGKDVELRCDPISGHTALYWYRQSLGQGLEFLIYFQGNSAPDKSGLPSDRFSAERTGGSVSTLTIQRTQQEDSAVYLCASSNPGSWNEQFFGPGTRLTVL.

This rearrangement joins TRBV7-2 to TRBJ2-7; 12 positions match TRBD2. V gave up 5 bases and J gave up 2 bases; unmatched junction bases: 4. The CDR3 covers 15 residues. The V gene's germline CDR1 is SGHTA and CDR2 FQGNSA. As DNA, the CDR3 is TGTGCCAGCAGCACCCGGACTAGCGGGACCTACGAGCAGTACTTC. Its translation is CASSTRTSGTYEQYF.

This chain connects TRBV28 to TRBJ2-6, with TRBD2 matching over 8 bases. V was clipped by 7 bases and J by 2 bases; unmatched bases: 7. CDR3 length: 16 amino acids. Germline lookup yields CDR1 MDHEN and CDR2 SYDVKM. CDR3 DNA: TGTGCCAGCACTCCCGGGACTAGTACTGGGGCCAACGTCCTGACTTTC. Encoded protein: CASTPGTSTGANVLTF.

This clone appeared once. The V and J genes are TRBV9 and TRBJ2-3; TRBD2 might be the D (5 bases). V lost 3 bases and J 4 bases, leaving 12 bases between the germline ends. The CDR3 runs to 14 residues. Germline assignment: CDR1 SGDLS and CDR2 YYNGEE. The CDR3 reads CASSADWYSDTQYF. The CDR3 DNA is TGTGCCAGCAGCGCGGACTGGTACTCAGATACGCAGTATTTT.

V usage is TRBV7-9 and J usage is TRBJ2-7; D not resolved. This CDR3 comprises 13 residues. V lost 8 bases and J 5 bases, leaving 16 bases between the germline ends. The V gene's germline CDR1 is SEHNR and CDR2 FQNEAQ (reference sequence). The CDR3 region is CASSFSVTHEQYF. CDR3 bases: TGTGCCAGCTCCTTCTCAGTCACCCACGAGCAGTACTTC.

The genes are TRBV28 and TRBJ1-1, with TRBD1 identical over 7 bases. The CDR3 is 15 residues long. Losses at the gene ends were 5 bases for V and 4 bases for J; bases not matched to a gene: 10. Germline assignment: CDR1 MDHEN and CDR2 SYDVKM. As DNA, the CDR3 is TGTGCCAGCAGTCCAGGACAGGCGGGAAGCACTGAAGCTTTCTTT. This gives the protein CASSPGQAGSTEAFF. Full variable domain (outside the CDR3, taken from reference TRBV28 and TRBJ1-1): DVKVTQSSRYLVKRTGEKVFLECVQDMDHENMFWYRQDPGLGLRLIYFSYDVKMKEKGDIPEGYSVSREKKERFSLILESASTNQTSMYLCASSPGQAGSTEAFFGQGTRLTVV.

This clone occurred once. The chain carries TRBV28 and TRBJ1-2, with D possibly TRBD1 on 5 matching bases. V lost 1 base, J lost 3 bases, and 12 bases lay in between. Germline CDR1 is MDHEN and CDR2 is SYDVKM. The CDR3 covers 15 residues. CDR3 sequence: CASSLLQETYYGYTF. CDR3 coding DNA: TGTGCCAGCAGTTTATTACAGGAGACTTACTATGGCTACACCTTC.